The 14 T cell receptor beta chains below come from one sample, sequenced in a study of T cells after yellow fever vaccination. TCRdb re-called the 5' RACE reads with MiXCR, one entry per CDR3 protein. The sample consists of some 400,000 distinct CDR3 sequences, over 15% of them appearing once. Sequenced here: PBMCs, sampled before the yellow fever booster vaccination. All receptors come from a man aged 18 to 30 who received the YFV17D yellow fever vaccine.

This chain joins TRBV9 and TRBJ2-4, with D uncertain. V lost 3 bases, J lost 3 bases, and 16 bases lay in between. CDR1 and CDR2 from the germline V gene are SGDLS and YYNGEE. CDR3 length equals 16 residues. The CDR3 region is CASSAFPTEGKNIQYF. The CDR3, as DNA: TGTGCCAGCAGCGCCTTCCCGACTGAAGGCAAAAACATTCAGTACTTC.

This clonotype was counted a few times. The rearrangement joins TRBV20-1 to TRBJ2-5, with 11 bases lining up with TRBD1. CDR1 and CDR2 from the germline V gene are DFQATT and SNEGSKA (reference sequence). The CDR3 totals 15 residues. With V trimmed by 6 bases and J by 5 bases, 11 bases remained unmatched. DNA of the CDR3: TGCAGTGCCCGGATACCGGGACAGGGGGGGGAGACCCAGTACTTC. As protein: CSARIPGQGGETQYF.

The chain employs TRBV7-2 and TRBJ1-1, with 7 bases matching TRBD1. J gave up 3 bases and V 8 bases, and 9 bases lay outside the gene matches. The CDR3 has 14 amino acids. The germline CDR1 and CDR2 sequences are SGHTA and FQGNSA. CDR3 DNA sequence: TGTGCCAGCGAACTTCAGGGGGGCTACACTGAAGCTTTCTTT. Translating gives CASELQGGYTEAFF.

The chain has TRBV7-2 and TRBJ2-5; the match to TRBD2 covers 8 bases. Germline V CDR1 and CDR2: SGHTA, FQGNSA. Trimming at V came to 4 bases and at J to 5 bases, leaving 12 bases not matched to a gene. The CDR3 runs to 16 residues. The CDR3 spells CASSWMPGLGGETQYF. CDR3 nucleotide sequence: TGTGCCAGCAGCTGGATGCCGGGACTAGGGGGGGAGACCCAGTACTTC.

Only a few counts were recorded for this clonotype. The V and J genes are TRBV11-2 and TRBJ1-2, with D maybe TRBD1 (6 bases). The CDR3 contains 13 residues. Germline V gene lookup returns CDR1 SGHAT and CDR2 FQNNGV. V was cut by 3 bases and J by 5 bases, with 10 bases left in between. The CDR3 DNA sequence: TGTGCCAGCAGCTTCGACAGGCAGTATGGCTACACCTTC. It is translated as CASSFDRQYGYTF.

The rearrangement links TRBV5-1 to TRBJ1-1, with D uncertain. CDR3 length equals 14 residues. Germline loops: CDR1 SGHRS, CDR2 YFSETQ. The germline V and J ends were trimmed by 4 bases and 9 bases, with 19 bases remaining between them. The CDR3 loop is CASSNTGVKGKAFF. CDR3 DNA: TGCGCCAGCAGCAACACGGGAGTTAAGGGAAAAGCTTTCTTT. Looking up the rest from reference TRBV5-1 and TRBJ1-1 gives the full variable domain: KAGVTQTPRYLIKTRGQQVTLSCSPISGHRSVSWYQQTPGQGLQFLFEYFSETQRNKGNFPGRFSGRQFSNSRSEMNVSTLELGDSALYLCASSNTGVKGKAFFGQGTRLTVV.

This clonotype was recorded at least ten times. The gene calls are TRBV5-1 and TRBJ2-1, with D unclear. This CDR3 has 15 amino acids. Germline V gives CDR1 SGHRS, CDR2 YFSETQ. V was shortened by 0 bases and J by 5 bases, with 12 bases between the two germline ends. The CDR3 spells CASSLGGRVDNEQFF. CDR3 sequence (DNA): TGCGCCAGCAGCTTGGGGGGTCGTGTGGACAATGAGCAGTTCTTC.

This chain uses TRBV5-5 with TRBJ1-6; 10 bases are a match to TRBD1. Germline loops: CDR1 SGHKS, CDR2 YYEKEE (reference sequence). The V segment lost 3 bases and the J segment 10 bases; nucleotides outside the gene matches: 10. This CDR3 comprises 16 residues. The CDR3 is CASSWSRDRGLSPLHF. CDR3 sequence (DNA): TGTGCCAGCAGCTGGTCCCGGGACAGGGGATTATCACCCCTCCACTTT.

The CDR3 here is CASSSSVGEQYF. The CDR3 DNA is TGTGCCAGCAGTTCCAGCGTCGGGGAGCAGTACTTC. The chain joins TRBV12-3 or TRBV12-4 to TRBJ2-7; D gene unclear. V was pared by 4 bases and J by 7 bases, with 11 bases between. This CDR3 region has 12 residues.

The chain links TRBV7-2 to TRBJ1-1; D gene ambiguous. Germline V CDR1 and CDR2: SGHTA, FQGNSA. This CDR3 spans 13 amino acids. The V gene lost 2 bases and the J gene lost 1 base, with 5 bases spanning the gap. CDR3 region: CASSLFENTEAFF. The CDR3 bases are TGTGCCAGCAGCTTATTCGAGAACACTGAAGCTTTCTTT.

The chain links TRBV5-1 to TRBJ2-2; TRBD1 is a possible D gene (6 bases). Germline V gives CDR1 SGHRS, CDR2 YFSETQ. CDR3 length equals 16 residues. Trimming took off 1 base at V and 4 bases at J, with 14 bases between the two ends. CDR3 region: CASSLQGSAGTGELFF. The DNA of the CDR3 is TGCGCCAGCAGCTTGCAGGGGTCGGCGGGCACCGGGGAGCTGTTTTTT.

The chain links TRBV7-8 to TRBJ2-7; D is unresolved. Trimming cost V 5 bases and J 3 bases, with 2 bases left between them. Per germline, CDR1 SGHVS and CDR2 FQNEAQ. The CDR3 extends over 10 amino acids. CDR3 DNA sequence: TGTGCCAGCAGCAACTACGAGCAGTACTTC. This encodes CASSNYEQYF. The variable domain in full, with the rest retrieved from reference TRBV7-8 and TRBJ2-7, is GAGVSQSPRYKVAKRGQDVALRCDPISGHVSLFWYQQALGQGPEFLTYFQNEAQLDKSGLPSDRFFAERPEGSVSTLKIQRTQQEDSAVYLCASSNYEQYFGPGTRLTVT.

This clonotype was recorded a few times. The chain links TRBV6-2 or TRBV6-3 to TRBJ1-6, with 9 bases aligning to TRBD1. The V and J ends lost 4 bases and 13 bases, in that order; junction bases with no gene match: 14. Per germline, CDR1 MNHEY and CDR2 SVGEGT. The CDR3 loop spans 16 amino acids. The CDR3: CASSWRTGVDAGPLHF. The CDR3 DNA reads as TGTGCCAGCAGTTGGCGGACAGGGGTCGACGCGGGTCCCCTCCACTTT.

This chain links TRBV7-8 with TRBJ2-3; TRBD1 agrees at 7 bases. This CDR3 contains 12 residues. The trim removed 10 bases at V and 1 base at J, leaving 2 bases unmatched. In germline, CDR1 is SGHVS, CDR2 FQNEAQ. CDR3 protein: CATGQGTDTQYF. The CDR3 coding sequence is TGTGCCACCGGACAGGGCACAGATACGCAGTATTTT.